A single T cell receptor (beta chain) is shown here with its context. The sample originates from a study of cytomegalovirus exposure and HLA in healthy donors. The germline gives CDR1 MNHEY, CDR2 SMNVEV (reference sequence). The CDR3 loop spans 13 amino acids. The germline V and J ends were trimmed by 5 bases and 8 bases, with 15 bases remaining between them. PCR involved 60 Vbeta and 13 Jbeta primers. Some clones are missing from TCRdb's copy, which holds only in-frame ones; the method was immunoSEQ multiplex PCR. This sample yields about 90,000 clones, of which 60% to 80% are seen a single time; over 15% belongs to the top ten.

J is TRBJ1-2 and V is TRBV27; D unclear. The receptor's source is a woman aged 60 to 75 in good health and CMV-seropositive. The sequencing input was PBMCs. The CDR3, as DNA: TGTGCCAGCAGTGGTTCAGCCGCCGGGGGCTACACCTTC. This sequence encodes CASSGSAAGGYTF.